These 28 T cell receptor beta chains were sequenced from one sample in a study of T cell repertoires in cytomegalovirus infection. In TCRdb, the reads were re-called with MiXCR into one record per CDR3 protein. Seen here are approximately 250,000 distinct CDR3 sequences, about 12% observed once, and the top ten hold approximately 1.8%. Specimen: PBMCs. Every receptor here comes from a human donor in good health (CMV status not recorded). Some clones in this sample may be carry-over from other donors' samples.

This clonotype was picked up a small number of times. This sequence joins TRBV13 and TRBJ2-5, with TRBD2 matching over 10 bases. The CDR3 has 19 amino acids. In germline, CDR1 is PRHDT, CDR2 FYEKMQ (reference sequence). Unmatched junction bases numbered 15, after V lost 1 base and J lost 4 bases. The CDR3 DNA is TGTGCCAGCAGCTTAGAGGGATCTAGCGGGAGTCCTAGCGGAGAGACCCAGTACTTC. The encoded protein is CASSLEGSSGSPSGETQYF.

The rearrangement uses TRBV19 and TRBJ2-7, with unresolved D. V was pared by 4 bases and J by 0 bases, with 16 bases between. CDR1 LNHDA and CDR2 SQIVND come from the germline V gene (reference sequence). CDR3 length equals 16 residues. The CDR3 DNA reads TGTGCCAGTAGTACCGACATGTTCAAGCCCTCCTACGAGCAGTACTTC. As protein: CASSTDMFKPSYEQYF.

This clonotype came up many times. The rearrangement uses TRBV11-2 and TRBJ1-3; 9 bases are a match to TRBD1. Germline CDR1 SGHAT, CDR2 FQNNGV. This CDR3 contains 17 residues. Germline trimming cut 5 bases from V and 4 bases from J; bases unmatched to any gene: 12. CDR3 sequence (DNA): TGTGCCAGCAGCCCACGTCCCGGGACAGGGTACGGAAACACCATATATTTT. Its protein is CASSPRPGTGYGNTIYF.

The chain uses TRBV27 and TRBJ2-1, with a tentative D call TRBD1 (6 bases). Trimming took off 7 bases at V and 4 bases at J, with 17 bases between the two ends. Germline V CDR1 and CDR2: MNHEY, SMNVEV (reference sequence). This CDR3 has 15 residues. CDR3 protein: CASKGLGAGYNEQFF. CDR3 coding DNA: TGTGCCAGCAAGGGATTGGGGGCTGGTTACAATGAGCAGTTCTTC.

This clonotype was recorded at least ten times. J is TRBJ1-3 and V is TRBV12-5; 7 bases align to TRBD1. Germline V gene sequence: CDR1 LGHNT, CDR2 FRNRAP. The ends lost 0 bases at V and 0 bases at J; junction bases unmatched: 8. The CDR3 covers 18 residues. CDR3 protein: CASGLVLAGQNSGNTIYF. The DNA for the CDR3 is TGTGCTAGTGGTTTGGTACTTGCGGGACAGAACTCTGGAAACACCATATATTTT.

This clonotype has a handful of counts. The chain combines TRBV7-9 with TRBJ2-3; D unresolved. V gave up 5 bases and J gave up 3 bases, with 15 bases separating them. This CDR3 comprises 15 residues. The germline CDR1 and CDR2 sequences are SEHNR and FQNEAQ (reference sequence). CDR3 region: CASSPVDLATDTQYF. The CDR3 DNA reads as TGTGCCAGCAGCCCAGTTGATCTGGCTACAGATACGCAGTATTTT.

The chain uses TRBV5-6 and TRBJ2-5; 7 bases are a match to TRBD1. Germline V gives CDR1 SGHDT, CDR2 YYEEEE. Trimming took 6 bases from V and 3 from J; bases not matched to a gene: 8. There are 14 residues in the CDR3. DNA of the CDR3: TGTGCCAGCACCTCCGGGACAGTCAAAGAGACCCAGTACTTC. Protein: CASTSGTVKETQYF.

This clonotype has more than one count but fewer than ten. The chain combines TRBV29-1 with TRBJ1-1; 7 nucleotides agree with TRBD1. V lost 7 bases, J lost 0 bases, and 5 bases stayed unmatched. The CDR3 is 13 amino acids. CDR1 is SQVTM, CDR2 ANQGSEA, per germline. CDR3 in amino acids: CSAGTAMNTEAFF. CDR3 DNA: TGCAGCGCCGGGACAGCCATGAACACTGAAGCTTTCTTT.

V is TRBV11-3 and J is TRBJ2-2, with D possibly TRBD2 on 6 matching bases. Per germline, CDR1 SGHNT and CDR2 YENEEA. The CDR3 contains 15 residues. V lost 6 bases to trimming and J lost 6 bases, with 17 bases between them. The CDR3 reads CASRRTPGGAGELFF. The CDR3 nucleotides read TGTGCCAGCAGACGGACCCCCGGGGGTGCCGGGGAGCTGTTTTTT.

This clonotype has at least ten counts. The chain has TRBV19 and TRBJ2-7; maybe TRBD1 (6 bases). This CDR3 spans 16 amino acids. Between the trimmed V and J ends, which lost 7 bases and 3 bases, there was a span of 22 bases. Germline loops: CDR1 LNHDA, CDR2 SQIVND (reference sequence). CDR3 nucleotides: TGTGCCAGTACTCCAACGCCGGGACACCCAATCTACGAGCAGTACTTC. As protein: CASTPTPGHPIYEQYF.

A few counts support this clonotype. CDR3 coding DNA: TGTGCCATCAGTGGAAGGGCAGGAAACACCATATATTTT. Amino acid sequence: CAISGRAGNTIYF. The rearrangement links TRBV10-3 to TRBJ1-3; D unclear. Trimming removed 4 bases at V and 4 bases at J, with 8 bases between. The V gene's germline CDR1 is ENHRY and CDR2 SYGVKD. The CDR3 runs to 13 residues.

CDR3 DNA sequence: TGTGCCAGCAGTCCTGGGGACCCTATCACAGATACGCAGTATTTT. Amino acids: CASSPGDPITDTQYF. This sequence joins TRBV12-3 or TRBV12-4 and TRBJ2-3; D tentatively fits TRBD1 or TRBD2 (5 bases each). The CDR3 length is 15 residues. V was clipped by 5 bases and J by 2 bases, with 14 bases between them.

This clonotype showed up many times. The chain carries TRBV25-1 and TRBJ2-1; no reliable D call. This CDR3 region has 11 residues. The germline gives CDR1 MGHDK, CDR2 SYGVNS. With 0 bases removed from V and 6 bases from J, the gap between germline ends came to 0 bases. This CDR3 is CASSEYNEQFF. Here the CDR3 DNA reads TGTGCCAGCAGTGAATACAATGAGCAGTTCTTC. The full variable domain, its missing parts supplied by reference TRBV25-1 and TRBJ2-1, is EADIYQTPRYLVIGTGKKITLECSQTMGHDKMYWYQQDPGMELHLIHYSYGVNSTEKGDLSSESTVSRIRTEHFPLTLESARPSHTSQYLCASSEYNEQFFGPGTRLTVL.

This clonotype was detected many times. The CDR3 DNA is TGTGCCAGCAGAAGACAGGGATCAGGAGGCTACACCTTC. Its translation: CASRRQGSGGYTF. V gene TRBV27 combines with J gene TRBJ1-2; 7 nucleotides line up with TRBD1. Losses at the gene ends were 6 bases for V and 8 bases for J; bases not matched to a gene: 9. The CDR3 length is 13 residues. Germline V CDR1 and CDR2: MNHEY, SMNVEV (reference sequence).

The chain has TRBV2 and TRBJ1-6; D gene unclear. V gave up 6 bases and J gave up 8 bases, with 8 bases separating them. The CDR3 runs to 12 residues. CDR1 and CDR2 (germline): SNHLY, FYNNEI. The CDR3: CASSYGDSPLHF. Written as DNA, the CDR3 is TGTGCCAGCAGCTATGGGGATTCACCCCTCCACTTT.

With respect to this clonotype: Possible read error: a much larger clone is one base away. This chain uses TRBV11-3 with TRBJ2-5; 12 positions agree with TRBD1. The CDR3 consists of 20 residues. Germline CDR1 and CDR2: SGHNT and YENEEA. The CDR3 loop reads CASSSVPGQGALSNQEAQYF. In DNA form, the CDR3 reads TGTGCCAGCAGCAGTGTACCGGGACAGGGGGCGCTGTCTAATCAAGAGGCCCAGTACTTC.

The chain is built from TRBV29-1 and TRBJ2-2; D perhaps matches TRBD2 (5 bases). Germline loops: CDR1 SQVTM, CDR2 ANQGSEA. Between the trimmed V and J ends, which lost 0 bases and 5 bases, there was a span of 10 bases. CDR3 length equals 14 residues. Here the CDR3 DNA reads TGCAGCGTTGAAGAGGGAGTCGCTACCGGGGAGCTGTTTTTT. Translating it yields CSVEEGVATGELFF.

The rearrangement links TRBV28 to TRBJ1-4, with 7 bases identical to TRBD1. Trimming took 3 bases from V and 10 from J; bases not matched to a gene: 14. Germline CDR1 MDHEN, CDR2 SYDVKM. The CDR3 is made up of 16 amino acids. The CDR3 nucleotides are TGTGCCAGCAGTTTGACAGGGAAATTGGGTCAGGGAAAACTGTTTTTT. Encoded protein: CASSLTGKLGQGKLFF.

This clonotype was seen many times. This rearrangement joins TRBV7-3 to TRBJ2-5; TRBD2 is a possible D gene (7 bases). Trimming removed 2 bases from V and 5 bases from J, with 15 bases in between. Germline values: CDR1 SGHTA, CDR2 FQGTGA. The CDR3 runs to 15 residues. The CDR3 bases are TGTGCCAGCAGCTTACTCGGGGGGCAGGGCGAGACCCAGTACTTC. It yields the protein CASSLLGGQGETQYF.

This sequence joins TRBV4-3 and TRBJ2-2; no definite D call. The germline V gene encodes CDR1 LGHNA and CDR2 YSLEER. The V gene lost 1 base and the J gene lost 6 bases, with 9 bases spanning the gap. There are 14 residues in the CDR3. The CDR3 nucleotides read TGCGCCAGCAGCCAAGCCCGACTTGCCGGGGAGCTGTTTTTT. It encodes CASSQARLAGELFF.

The rearrangement joins TRBV6-2 or TRBV6-3 to TRBJ2-7, with TRBD1 identical over 7 bases. This CDR3 is built from 15 residues. The V and J ends lost 2 bases and 5 bases, in that order; junction bases with no gene match: 9. Germline values: CDR1 MNHEY, CDR2 SVGEGT. The CDR3 protein is CASSYTGQHWDEQYF. CDR3 DNA: TGTGCCAGCAGTTACACGGGACAGCACTGGGACGAGCAGTACTTC.

A few counts support this clonotype. The V call is TRBV4-3, the J call TRBJ2-3; no clear D gene. CDR1 and CDR2 (germline): LGHNA, YSLEER. The CDR3 is 16 amino acids. With 0 bases removed from V and 4 bases from J, the gap between germline ends came to 14 bases. CDR3: CASSQDSRRAADTQYF. DNA for the CDR3: TGCGCCAGCAGCCAAGATTCCCGACGGGCGGCAGATACGCAGTATTTT.

For this clonotype: Relative to the germline gene, one junction end is altered; a read error may explain this. This chain connects TRBV6-2 or TRBV6-3 to TRBJ1-2, with 7 bases aligning to TRBD1. Per germline, CDR1 MNHEY and CDR2 SVGEGT. CDR3 length equals 14 residues. In nucleotides, the CDR3 is TGTCCCAGCAGTTTCACAGACAGGGAGGACGGCTACACCTTC. This encodes CPSSFTDREDGYTF.

This clonotype was counted at least ten times. The rearrangement joins TRBV7-8 to TRBJ2-5; D gene unclear. Looked up from germline, CDR1 is SGHVS and CDR2 is FQNEAQ. V lost 1 base, J lost 4 bases, and 13 bases lay in between. This CDR3 has 15 residues. Written as DNA, the CDR3 is TGTGCCAGCAGCTTAGTATGGGGTTCGGGAGAGACCCAGTACTTC. This encodes CASSLVWGSGETQYF.

This clonotype was observed at least ten times. V is TRBV28 and J is TRBJ1-5; TRBD1 is a possible D gene (5 bases). V lost 6 bases and J 9 bases, leaving 18 bases between the germline ends. This CDR3 has 14 residues. Germline-derived CDR1 and CDR2 are MDHEN and SYDVKM. The CDR3 region has the DNA TGTGCCAGCAGCCTCGCGTTGGGGGATCGGCCCCAGCATTTT. This translates into CASSLALGDRPQHF.

This clonotype was counted at least ten times. The chain uses TRBV7-2 and TRBJ1-6; 9 bases agree with TRBD1. Germline V gene lookup returns CDR1 SGHTA and CDR2 FQGNSA. V dropped 4 bases and J dropped 8; count of bases not matched to a gene: 6. The CDR3 is 15 residues long. CDR3 sequence reads: CASSSDRGEDSPLHF. In DNA form, the CDR3 reads TGTGCCAGCAGCTCCGACAGGGGGGAGGATTCACCCCTCCACTTT. The whole variable domain, remainder taken from reference TRBV7-2 and TRBJ1-6, is GAGVSQSPSNKVTEKGKDVELRCDPISGHTALYWYRQSLGQGLEFLIYFQGNSAPDKSGLPSDRFSAERTGGSVSTLTIQRTQQEDSAVYLCASSSDRGEDSPLHFGNGTRLTVT.

This clonotype was seen a few times. This sequence joins TRBV6-2 or TRBV6-3 and TRBJ2-6; D uncertain. Per the germline V gene, CDR1 is MNHEY and CDR2 is SVGEGT. V was trimmed by 3 bases and J by 0 bases, leaving 6 bases between them. The CDR3 runs to 15 residues. CDR3 nucleotides: TGTGCCAGCAGTTATACCCTCTCTGGGGCCAACGTCCTGACTTTC. Translation: CASSYTLSGANVLTF.

The V gene is TRBV5-1, the J gene TRBJ2-3; D may be TRBD2 (6 bases). Germline V lookup: CDR1 SGHRS, CDR2 YFSETQ. V was shortened by 0 bases and J by 7 bases, with 12 bases between the two germline ends. The CDR3 has 14 amino acids. CDR3: CASSLASALYTQYF. CDR3 in DNA: TGCGCCAGCAGCTTGGCTAGCGCACTTTATACGCAGTATTTT. Full variable domain (rest looked up from reference TRBV5-1 and TRBJ2-3): KAGVTQTPRYLIKTRGQQVTLSCSPISGHRSVSWYQQTPGQGLQFLFEYFSETQRNKGNFPGRFSGRQFSNSRSEMNVSTLELGDSALYLCASSLASALYTQYFGPGTRLTVL.